The present entry profiles one T cell receptor (beta chain) with its context. This entry comes from a study of blood T cell repertoires in COVID-19. Study-level background: Donors in the United States, Italy and Spain gave samples during acute or convalescent COVID-19. PBMCs, B-cell-depleted T cells, or T cells provided the cDNA or gDNA that made up the material.

In the original analysis: Estimates of nucleated cell counts were drawn from the amplification of reference gene primers. Only in-frame clones appear in the TCRdb table, and some are missing; sequencing was by immunoSEQ multiplex PCR. V and J calls and clone size come straight from that table; D and trimming were deduced from the DNA. This table holds approximately 45,000 clones, approximately 85% found once. The germline CDR1 and CDR2 sequences are SGHRS and YFSETQ. The CDR3 is 12 residues long. The V end was cut by 4 bases, the J end by 3 bases, with 8 bases between. Input material: peripheral blood. The J gene is TRBJ2-7, the V gene TRBV5-1; a weak D match, TRBD1 (5 bases). This receptor was obtained from a human donor in a cohort sampled during active COVID-19. CDR3 in amino acids: CASSGQNYEQYF. CDR3 nucleotide sequence: TGCGCCAGCAGCGGACAAAACTACGAGCAGTACTTC.